The 7 T cell receptor beta chains in this list originate from one sample, sequenced in a study of blood T cells in healthy people across ages. Using a J-beta primer mix together with a sample-barcoded 5' primer, a second PCR was run for 7 to 11 cycles. TCRdb itself ran the 5' RACE reads through MiXCR, one entry per CDR3 protein. The sample includes 1.5 million to 1.8 million distinct CDR3 sequences, 40% to 45% of them seen just once. The sample consisted of blood. Receptor source: a woman aged 18-29 years in good health.

The chain recombines TRBV12-3 or TRBV12-4 with TRBJ1-1; a weak D match, TRBD1 (5 bases). The V end lost 7 bases, the J end lost 1 base, and 16 bases lay between the germline ends. The CDR3 consists of 15 residues. The CDR3 reads CASTRGGAGNTEAFF. The CDR3 region has the DNA TGTGCCAGCACCCGGGGGGGAGCGGGGAACACTGAAGCTTTCTTT.

The chain employs TRBV7-2 and TRBJ1-6, with D uncertain. The CDR3 is 15 residues long. Germline V gene lookup returns CDR1 SGHTA and CDR2 FQGNSA. V lost 3 bases, J lost 9 bases, and 15 bases lay in between. CDR3 nucleotide sequence: TGTGCCAGCAGCTTTACCGCCGGGATCCTTTCACCCCTCCACTTT. This translates into CASSFTAGILSPLHF.

This sequence joins TRBV7-9 and TRBJ2-7; unclear D gene. The CDR3 has 14 amino acids. Germline CDR1 is SEHNR and CDR2 is FQNEAQ (reference sequence). Trimming stripped 5 bases from V and 0 bases from J, with 11 bases between. The CDR3 here is CASSVSVNSYEQYF. The CDR3 DNA sequence: TGTGCCAGCAGCGTATCGGTCAACTCCTACGAGCAGTACTTC. Combining the CDR3 with reference TRBV7-9 and TRBJ2-7 gives the whole variable domain DTGVSQNPRHKITKRGQNVTFRCDPISEHNRLYWYRQTLGQGPEFLTYFQNEAQLEKSRLLSDRFSAERPKGSFSTLEIQRTEQGDSAMYLCASSVSVNSYEQYFGPGTRLTVT.

This clonotype was picked up a small number of times. This rearrangement joins TRBV2 to TRBJ2-2, with a tentative D call TRBD2 (5 bases). Germline V gene lookup returns CDR1 SNHLY and CDR2 FYNNEI. Trimming took off 7 bases at V and 4 bases at J, with 7 bases between the two ends. CDR3 length: 12 residues. The CDR3: CASKRFTGELFF. The CDR3 DNA sequence: TGTGCCAGCAAGCGGTTCACCGGGGAGCTGTTTTTT.

The chain is built from TRBV27 and TRBJ2-3; 12 positions match TRBD2. The CDR3 consists of 17 residues. V lost 4 bases to trimming and J lost 2 bases; unmatched junction nucleotides: 7. Germline CDR1 MNHEY, CDR2 SMNVEV (reference sequence). The CDR3 DNA follows: TGTGCCAGCAGTTCACGACTAGCGGGAGTGGTCACAGATACGCAGTATTTT. It translates to CASSSRLAGVVTDTQYF.

V is TRBV25-1 and J is TRBJ2-1; 8 bases are a match to TRBD1. Per the germline V gene, CDR1 is MGHDK and CDR2 is SYGVNS. The CDR3 covers 19 residues. The V segment lost 3 bases and the J segment 0 bases; nucleotides outside the gene matches: 13. The CDR3: CASSEDGLQGALSYNEQFF. The CDR3 DNA follows: TGTGCCAGCAGTGAGGACGGTCTTCAGGGGGCCCTCTCCTACAATGAGCAGTTCTTC.

The rearrangement joins TRBV30 to TRBJ1-1; D is ambiguous. The CDR3 is made up of 13 amino acids. CDR1 and CDR2 (germline): GTSNPN, SVGIG (reference sequence). V was shortened by 3 bases and J by 0 bases, with 8 bases between the two germline ends. The CDR3 DNA follows: TGTGCCTGGAGGACACAGATGAACACTGAAGCTTTCTTT. Amino acid sequence: CAWRTQMNTEAFF. Variable domain in full (rest from reference TRBV30 and TRBJ1-1): SQTIHQWPATLVQPVGSPLSLECTVEGTSNPNLYWYRQAAGRGLQLLFYSVGIGQISSEVPQNLSASRPQDRQFILSSKKLLLSDSGFYLCAWRTQMNTEAFFGQGTRLTVV.